The rows below give T cell receptor beta chains drawn from one sample of a study of CD8+CD57+ T cells in acquired aplastic anemia. MiXCR, applied by TCRdb to the reads, yields one record per CDR3 protein. Seen here are around 430,000 distinct CDR3 sequences, about a third observed once, and the top ten hold 0.82%. Sample: sorted CD4+, CD8+, or CD8+CD57+ T cells (not recorded which) from PBMCs. The receptor source for this set is a human donor with aplastic anemia. CDR3s include the opening cysteine and the closing phenylalanine or tryptophan. D genes are given only for firm matches. Expanded clones are given a class, and other clones once, few, many or no size at all.

d_gene	j_gene	v_gene	abundance	CDR3nt	CDR3aa
NA	TRBJ2-5	TRBV7-7	NA	TGTGCTGGCAGCTTAGCCTCGGGAACGGAGACCCAGTACTTC	CAGSLASGTETQYF
NA	TRBJ2-1	TRBV20-1	NA	TGCAGTGCTAGACCACCCGCGGGTTACAATGAGCAGTTCTTC	CSARPPAGYNEQFF
NA	TRBJ1-2	TRBV2	many	TGTGCCAGCAGTGAAGCCGGACGGCTTTTTACCTATGGCTACACCTTC	CASSEAGRLFTYGYTF
NA	TRBJ1-2	TRBV19	NA	TGTGCCAGTAGTATGGGCAGGATAGGCTATGGCTACACCTTC	CASSMGRIGYGYTF
TRBD2	TRBJ2-5	TRBV7-2	NA	TGTGCCAGCAGCGCCGGACTAGCGGGGTTTCAAGAGACCCAGTACTTC	CASSAGLAGFQETQYF
NA	TRBJ1-1	TRBV10-1	NA	TGCGCCAGCAGTGGAGGTATGGTCGGGGCTGAAGCTTTCTTT	CASSGGMVGAEAFF
NA	TRBJ1-5	TRBV9	many	TGTGCCAGCAGTGACAGTTCGGGCCAGCCCCAGCATTTT	CASSDSSGQPQHF
NA	TRBJ2-1	TRBV20-1	few	TGCAGTGCTAGCTACGGTTCGAGCTCCTACAATGAGCAGTTCTTC	CSASYGSSSYNEQFF
NA	TRBJ2-2	TRBV7-2	many	TGTGCCAGCAGCTACTACACCGGGGAGCTGTTTTTT	CASSYYTGELFF
NA	TRBJ1-5	TRBV19	many	TGTGCCAGTAGCCCCATGGGCAGGGCCGGGACTAGCAATCAGCCCCAGCATTTT	CASSPMGRAGTSNQPQHF
TRBD1	TRBJ1-6	TRBV10-3	NA	TGTGCCATCAGAGCCGGGACAGGCGATAATTCACCCCTCCACTTT	CAIRAGTGDNSPLHF
NA	TRBJ1-5	TRBV5-5	NA	TGTGCCAGCAGCCCAGTAGGGGGTGGGCAGCCCCAGCATTTT	CASSPVGGGQPQHF
NA	TRBJ2-1	TRBV15	NA	TGTGCCACCAGTAGGGGGGTGTTAAGTGAGCAGTTCTTC	CATSRGVLSEQFF
NA	TRBJ1-5	TRBV19	many	TGTGCCAGTAGTATAGGAGGGCGGAATCAGCCCCAGCATTTT	CASSIGGRNQPQHF
TRBD1	TRBJ1-2	TRBV13	few	TGTGCCAGCACCCCAACGACAGGGTCCCTCTATGGCTACACCTTC	CASTPTTGSLYGYTF
NA	TRBJ1-5	TRBV30	NA	TGTGCCTGGAGCCCGACGGACCTTAGCAATCAGCCCCAGCATTTT	CAWSPTDLSNQPQHF
NA	TRBJ2-7	TRBV4-2	few	TGTGCCAGCAGCCAAGGGACAGAGCTCTACGAGCAGTACTTC	CASSQGTELYEQYF
NA	TRBJ1-2	TRBV2	NA	TGTGCCAGCAGTTCACTAGCGGGTGGCTACACCTTC	CASSSLAGGYTF
NA	TRBJ1-2	TRBV9	NA	TGTGCCAGCAGCGAGGGCACGACTCAATTCTATGGCTACACCTTC	CASSEGTTQFYGYTF
NA	TRBJ1-2	TRBV7-9	NA	TGTGCCAGCAGCTTAGGGGATTCTGTCCGGACTGGCTACACCTTC	CASSLGDSVRTGYTF
NA	TRBJ1-2	TRBV28	few	TGTGCCACCGGACGGACAACTTTTTTC	CATGRTTFF
TRBD1	TRBJ1-1	TRBV7-2	NA	TGTGCCAGCAGCCCAGCGACAGGGAAGAGTACGGCTGAAGCTTTCTTT	CASSPATGKSTAEAFF
TRBD1	TRBJ1-5	TRBV2	many	TGTGCCAGCAGTGAAGACAGGGGAAAGCCCCAGCATTTT	CASSEDRGKPQHF
NA	TRBJ2-1	TRBV5-4	few	TGTGTCAGCAGCTTGATGGGGCGGGGCTTTTCCTACAATGAGCAGTTCTTC	CVSSLMGRGFSYNEQFF
TRBD1	TRBJ2-7	TRBV5-5	many	TGTGCCAGCAGCTCCTGGGACAGGAGCTACGAGCAGTACTTC	CASSSWDRSYEQYF
NA	TRBJ1-3	TRBV30	NA	TGTGCCTGGAGTGCCCGGGCAAATGGAAACACCATATATTTT	CAWSARANGNTIYF
NA	TRBJ2-7	TRBV2	NA	TGTGCCAGCAGTCAAAAGGACGAACGGCAGTACTTC	CASSQKDERQYF
NA	TRBJ1-4	TRBV19	NA	TGTGCCAGTAGATCTCTAGGGGAGGGGAATGAAAAACTGCTTTTT	CASRSLGEGNEKLLF
NA	TRBJ1-6	TRBV19	NA	TGTGCCAGTAGTCCGGACAGCCTCCCCAATTTT	CASSPDSLPNF
NA	TRBJ2-5	TRBV20-1	few	TGCAGTGCTAGAGATAATCGGGGGCCTGAGACCCAGTACTTC	CSARDNRGPETQYF
NA	TRBJ1-2	TRBV5-1	many	TGCGCCAGCAGCCTCGACGGGGGGCGGGATGGCTACACCTTC	CASSLDGGRDGYTF
NA	TRBJ1-1	TRBV29-1	many	TGCAGCGTTGACGGTTTGAACACTGAAGCTTTCTTT	CSVDGLNTEAFF
TRBD1	TRBJ1-5	TRBV7-9	NA	TGTGCCAGCACACAACAGGGGGATCAGCCCCAGCATTTT	CASTQQGDQPQHF
NA	TRBJ2-7	TRBV7-8	few	TGTGCCAGCGGTTACCTGATGGGCCACGAGCAGTACTTC	CASGYLMGHEQYF
NA	TRBJ2-4	TRBV5-4	NA	TGTGCCAGCAGCTTAGGGCAGGGAGAAAACATTCAGTACTTC	CASSLGQGENIQYF
NA	TRBJ1-4	TRBV5-1	NA	TGCGCCAGCAGCTTGGCAGGGAGTACTAATGAAAAACTGTTTTTT	CASSLAGSTNEKLFF
NA	TRBJ2-7	TRBV15	NA	TGTGCCACCAGCAGAGACAGTAGCTCCTACGAGCAGTACTTC	CATSRDSSSYEQYF
NA	TRBJ1-1	TRBV7-2	NA	TGTGCCAGCAGCAATGGGGGCACTGAAGCTTTCTTT	CASSNGGTEAFF
TRBD2	TRBJ2-7	TRBV12-3/TRBV12-4	few	TGTGCCAGCAGCCTCGCTGGCGGGGGGGCCAGACACGAGCAGTACTTC	CASSLAGGGARHEQYF
TRBD2	TRBJ2-5	TRBV19	NA	TGTGCCAGTAGTATATGGGGACTAGCGGACCAAGAGACCCAGTACTTC	CASSIWGLADQETQYF
NA	TRBJ1-4	TRBV2	NA	TGTGCCAGCAGTGAACCCCTCATCCGGAGTGAAGAAAAACTGTTTTTT	CASSEPLIRSEEKLFF
TRBD1	TRBJ1-2	TRBV19	NA	TGTGCCAGTGAAAGGGACAGGAAGAACTATGGCTACACCTTC	CASERDRKNYGYTF
TRBD2	TRBJ2-1	TRBV7-6	NA	TGTGCCAGCAGCTTAGGAGCGGGGGGGCACAATGAGCAGTTCTTC	CASSLGAGGHNEQFF
NA	TRBJ2-7	TRBV28	NA	TGTGCCAGCATGGTGGACCCCTACGAGCAGTACTTC	CASMVDPYEQYF
NA	TRBJ2-1	TRBV19	many	TGTGCCAGTAGCCGGCGCGGCTCCTACAATGAGCAGTTCTTC	CASSRRGSYNEQFF
NA	TRBJ1-5	TRBV24-1	many	TGTGCCACCAGTGATCGCGGGACACCCCACCTGCCCCAGCATTTT	CATSDRGTPHLPQHF
TRBD1	TRBJ1-2	TRBV20-1	NA	TGCAGTGCTAGAGGGACCAGGGGGACGGGGGGCTACACCTTC	CSARGTRGTGGYTF
TRBD1	TRBJ2-3	TRBV11-2	NA	TGTGCCAGCAGCTTAAATCCGGGACAGGGGGCAGATACGCAGTATTTT	CASSLNPGQGADTQYF
TRBD1	TRBJ2-7	TRBV3-1	NA	TGTGCCAGCAGCCAAGGGGGACAGGAATACGAGCAGTACTTC	CASSQGGQEYEQYF